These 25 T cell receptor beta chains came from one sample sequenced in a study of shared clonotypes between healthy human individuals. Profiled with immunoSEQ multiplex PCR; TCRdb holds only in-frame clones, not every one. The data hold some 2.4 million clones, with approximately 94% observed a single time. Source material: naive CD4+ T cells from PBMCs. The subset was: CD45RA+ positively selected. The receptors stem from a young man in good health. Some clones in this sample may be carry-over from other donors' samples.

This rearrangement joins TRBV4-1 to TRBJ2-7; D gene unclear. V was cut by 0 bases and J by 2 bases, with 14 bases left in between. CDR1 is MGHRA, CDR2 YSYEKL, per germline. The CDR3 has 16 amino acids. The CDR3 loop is CASSQDNGLRPYEQYF. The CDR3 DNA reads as TGCGCCAGCAGCCAAGATAACGGGCTTCGCCCCTACGAGCAGTACTTC.

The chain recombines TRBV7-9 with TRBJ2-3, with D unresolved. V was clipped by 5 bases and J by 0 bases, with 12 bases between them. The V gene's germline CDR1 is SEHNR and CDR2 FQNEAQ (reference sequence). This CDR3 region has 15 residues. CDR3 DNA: TGTGCCAGCAGCGTACGAGCGCCTAGCACAGATACGCAGTATTTT. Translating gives CASSVRAPSTDTQYF.

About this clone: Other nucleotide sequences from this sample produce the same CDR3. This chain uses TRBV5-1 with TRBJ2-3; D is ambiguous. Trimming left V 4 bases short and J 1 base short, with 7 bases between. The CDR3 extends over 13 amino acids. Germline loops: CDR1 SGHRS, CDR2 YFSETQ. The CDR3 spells CASSRVGTDTQYF. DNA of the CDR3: TGCGCCAGCAGCCGGGTGGGCACAGATACGCAGTATTTT.

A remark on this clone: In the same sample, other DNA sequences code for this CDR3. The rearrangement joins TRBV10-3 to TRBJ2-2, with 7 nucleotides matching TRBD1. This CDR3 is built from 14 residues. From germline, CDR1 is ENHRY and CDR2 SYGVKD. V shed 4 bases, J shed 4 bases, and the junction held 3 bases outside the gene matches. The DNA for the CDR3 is TGTGCCATCAGTGGACAGGGTGGCACCGGGGAGCTGTTTTTT. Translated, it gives CAISGQGGTGELFF.

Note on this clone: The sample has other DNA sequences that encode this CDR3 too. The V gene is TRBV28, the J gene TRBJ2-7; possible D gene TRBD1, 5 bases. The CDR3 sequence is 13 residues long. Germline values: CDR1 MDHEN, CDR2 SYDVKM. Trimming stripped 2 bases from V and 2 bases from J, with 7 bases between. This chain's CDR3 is CASSLTGPYEQYF. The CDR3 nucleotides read TGTGCCAGCAGTTTAACAGGCCCCTACGAGCAGTACTTC.

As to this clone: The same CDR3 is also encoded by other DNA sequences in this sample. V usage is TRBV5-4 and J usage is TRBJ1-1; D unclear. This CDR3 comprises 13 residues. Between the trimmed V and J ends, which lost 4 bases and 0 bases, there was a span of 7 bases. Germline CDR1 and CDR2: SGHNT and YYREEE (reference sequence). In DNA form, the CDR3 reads TGTGCCAGCAGCCTTACAGTGAACACTGAAGCTTTCTTT. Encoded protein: CASSLTVNTEAFF.

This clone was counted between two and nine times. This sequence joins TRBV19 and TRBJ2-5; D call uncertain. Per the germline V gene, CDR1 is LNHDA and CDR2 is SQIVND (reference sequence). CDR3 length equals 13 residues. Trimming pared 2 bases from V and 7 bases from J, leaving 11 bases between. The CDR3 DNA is TGTGCCAGTAGTATAAACAGACCGGGGACCCAGTACTTC. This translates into CASSINRPGTQYF.

As DNA, the CDR3 is TGTGCCAGCAGCCCCGCCACAGGGGCGGGGGAAAAACTGTTTTTT. Protein sequence: CASSPATGAGEKLFF. The V and J genes are TRBV25-1 and TRBJ1-4, with TRBD1 identical over 7 bases. Trimming removed 6 bases from V and 8 bases from J; junction bases left unmatched: 12. There are 15 residues in the CDR3. The V gene's germline CDR1 is MGHDK and CDR2 SYGVNS.

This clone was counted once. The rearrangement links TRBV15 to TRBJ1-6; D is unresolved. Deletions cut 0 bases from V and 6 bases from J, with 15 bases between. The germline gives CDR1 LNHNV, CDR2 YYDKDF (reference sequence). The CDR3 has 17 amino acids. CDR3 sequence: CATSRDSASLGNSPLHF. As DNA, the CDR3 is TGTGCCACCAGCAGAGATTCAGCTTCTTTGGGTAATTCACCCCTCCACTTT.

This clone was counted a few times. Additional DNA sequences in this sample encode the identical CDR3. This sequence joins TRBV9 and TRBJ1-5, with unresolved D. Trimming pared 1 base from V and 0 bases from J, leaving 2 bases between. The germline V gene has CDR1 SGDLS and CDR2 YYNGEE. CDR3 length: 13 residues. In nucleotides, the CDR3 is TGTGCCAGCAGCGTAAGTAGCAATCAGCCCCAGCATTTT. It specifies CASSVSSNQPQHF.

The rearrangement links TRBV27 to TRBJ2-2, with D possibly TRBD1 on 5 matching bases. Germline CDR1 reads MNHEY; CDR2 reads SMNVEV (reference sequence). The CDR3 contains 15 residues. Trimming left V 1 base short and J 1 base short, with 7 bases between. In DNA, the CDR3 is TGTGCCAGCAGTTTATTAGGACAGAACACCGGGGAGCTGTTTTTT. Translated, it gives CASSLLGQNTGELFF.

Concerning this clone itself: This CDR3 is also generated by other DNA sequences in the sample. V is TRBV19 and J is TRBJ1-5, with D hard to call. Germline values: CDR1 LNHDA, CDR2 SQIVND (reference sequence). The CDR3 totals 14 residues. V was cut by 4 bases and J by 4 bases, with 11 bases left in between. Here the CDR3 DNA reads TGTGCCAGTAGTAGGAGGGAGAGTAATCAGCCCCAGCATTTT. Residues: CASSRRESNQPQHF.

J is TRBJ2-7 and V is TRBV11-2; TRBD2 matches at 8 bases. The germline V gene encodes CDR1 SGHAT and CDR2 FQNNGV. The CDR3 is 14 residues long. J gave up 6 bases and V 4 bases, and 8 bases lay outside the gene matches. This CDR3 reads CASSSGTSLSEQYF. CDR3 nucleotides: TGTGCCAGCAGCTCCGGGACTAGTCTATCCGAGCAGTACTTC.

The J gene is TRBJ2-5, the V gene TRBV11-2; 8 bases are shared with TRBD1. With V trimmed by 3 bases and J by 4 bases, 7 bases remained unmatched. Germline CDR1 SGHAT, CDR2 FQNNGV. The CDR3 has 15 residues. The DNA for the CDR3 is TGTGCCAGCAGCTTTAACAGGGGGGCGGGAGAGACCCAGTACTTC. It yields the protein CASSFNRGAGETQYF.

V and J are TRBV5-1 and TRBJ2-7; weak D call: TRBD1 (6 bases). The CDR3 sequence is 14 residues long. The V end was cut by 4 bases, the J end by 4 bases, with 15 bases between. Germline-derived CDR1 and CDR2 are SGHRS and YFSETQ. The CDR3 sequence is CASSPTGPKYEQYF. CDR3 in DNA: TGCGCCAGCAGCCCAACAGGGCCAAAGTACGAGCAGTACTTC.

CDR3 in DNA: TGTGCCAGCAGTCGACGGGATAACGAGGTTGGCACCATATATTTT. It is translated as CASSRRDNEVGTIYF. The chain couples TRBV6-1 to TRBJ1-3, with D unresolved. Germline CDR1 MNHNS, CDR2 SASEGT. The ends were cut back, 5 bases at V and 9 bases at J, with 20 bases in the middle. The CDR3 is 15 amino acids.

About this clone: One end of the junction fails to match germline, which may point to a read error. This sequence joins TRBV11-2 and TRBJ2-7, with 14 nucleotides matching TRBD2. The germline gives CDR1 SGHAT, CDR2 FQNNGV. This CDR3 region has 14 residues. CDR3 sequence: CASSPGLAGGPLGF. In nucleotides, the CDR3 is TGTGCCAGCAGCCCTGGACTAGCGGGGGGTCCCCTGGGCTTC.

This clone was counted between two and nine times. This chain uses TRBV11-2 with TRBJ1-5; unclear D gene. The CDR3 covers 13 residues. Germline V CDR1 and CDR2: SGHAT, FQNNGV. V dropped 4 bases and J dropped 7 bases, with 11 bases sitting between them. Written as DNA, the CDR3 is TGTGCCAGCAGCTCGCGAGGAGGCCAGCCCCAGCATTTT. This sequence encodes CASSSRGGQPQHF.

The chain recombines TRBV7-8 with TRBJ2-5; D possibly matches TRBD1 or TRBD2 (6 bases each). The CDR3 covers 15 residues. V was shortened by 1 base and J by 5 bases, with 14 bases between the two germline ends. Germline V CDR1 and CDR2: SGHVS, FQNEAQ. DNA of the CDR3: TGTGCCAGCAGCTTAGTCTTGGCGGGACACGAGACCCAGTACTTC. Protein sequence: CASSLVLAGHETQYF. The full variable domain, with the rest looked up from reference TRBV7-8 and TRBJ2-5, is GAGVSQSPRYKVAKRGQDVALRCDPISGHVSLFWYQQALGQGPEFLTYFQNEAQLDKSGLPSDRFFAERPEGSVSTLKIQRTQQEDSAVYLCASSLVLAGHETQYFGPGTRLLVL.

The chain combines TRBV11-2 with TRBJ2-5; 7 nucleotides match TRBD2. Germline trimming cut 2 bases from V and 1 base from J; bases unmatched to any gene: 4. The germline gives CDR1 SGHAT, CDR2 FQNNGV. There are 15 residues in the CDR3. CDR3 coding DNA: TGTGCCAGCAGCTTATCTAGCGGATTCCAAGAGACCCAGTACTTC. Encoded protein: CASSLSSGFQETQYF.

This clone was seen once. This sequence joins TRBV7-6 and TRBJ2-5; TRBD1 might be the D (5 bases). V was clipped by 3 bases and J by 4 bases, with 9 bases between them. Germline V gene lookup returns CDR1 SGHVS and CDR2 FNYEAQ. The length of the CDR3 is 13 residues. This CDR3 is CASSFGQGETQYF. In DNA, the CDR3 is TGTGCCAGCAGCTTTGGGCAGGGAGAGACCCAGTACTTC.

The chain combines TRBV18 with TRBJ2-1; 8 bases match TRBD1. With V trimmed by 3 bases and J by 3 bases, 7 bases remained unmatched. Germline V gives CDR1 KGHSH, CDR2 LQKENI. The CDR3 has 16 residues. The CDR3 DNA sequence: TGTGCCAGCTCACCGCGAATTACAGGGGGCTACAATGAGCAGTTCTTC. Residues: CASSPRITGGYNEQFF.

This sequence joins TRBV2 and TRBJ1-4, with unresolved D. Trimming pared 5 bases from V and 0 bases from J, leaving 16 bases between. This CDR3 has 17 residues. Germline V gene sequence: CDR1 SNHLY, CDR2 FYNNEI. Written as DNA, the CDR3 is TGTGCCAGCAGTCCCGGGCCCCTCTATACAACTAATGAAAAACTGTTTTTT. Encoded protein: CASSPGPLYTTNEKLFF.

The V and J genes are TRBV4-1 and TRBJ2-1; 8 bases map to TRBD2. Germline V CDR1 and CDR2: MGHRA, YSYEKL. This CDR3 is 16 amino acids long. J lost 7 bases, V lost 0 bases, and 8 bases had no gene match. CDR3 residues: CASSQDRQAGVNEQFF. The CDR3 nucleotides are TGCGCCAGCAGCCAAGATCGCCAAGCGGGAGTAAATGAGCAGTTCTTC.

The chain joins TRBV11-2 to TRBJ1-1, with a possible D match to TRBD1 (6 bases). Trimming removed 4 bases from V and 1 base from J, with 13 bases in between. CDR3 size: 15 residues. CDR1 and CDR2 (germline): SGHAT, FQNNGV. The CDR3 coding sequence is TGTGCCAGCAGCTCCCTGGGCAGGGGGAACACTGAAGCTTTCTTT. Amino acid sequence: CASSSLGRGNTEAFF.